Detailed here is one TCR beta chain. In the original workflow: Counts of nucleated cells, estimated from reference gene primer amplification, were obtained. Generated by immunoSEQ multiplex PCR, the TCRdb table keeps only in-frame clones and is missing some. The DNA gave D and trimming, while V, J and clone size come from that table. The table records 40,000 to 60,000 clones, 55% to 70% of them present only once. This entry belongs to a study of blood T cell repertoires in COVID-19. Study as a whole: Acute and convalescent COVID-19 specimens originated in the United States, Italy and Spain. PBMCs, B-cell-depleted T cells, or T cells provided the cDNA or gDNA that made up the material.

This clonotype originated in a woman between 70 and 85 years old with acute or convalescent COVID-19. The sample consisted of peripheral blood.

CDR3 sequence: CASSQAPSTSGGNEQYF. The CDR3, as DNA: TGCGCCAGCAGCCAAGCCCCCTCCACTAGCGGGGGAAACGAGCAGTACTTC. This rearrangement joins TRBV4-3 to TRBJ2-7, with 11 bases matching TRBD2. The CDR3 is 17 amino acids. V lost 1 base, J lost 5 bases, and 10 bases stayed unmatched. Germline CDR1 and CDR2: LGHNA and YSLEER.